Shown below are 16 T cell receptor beta chains from a single sample sequenced in a study of T cell changes during pregnancy in multiple sclerosis. The repertoire was sequenced with immunoSEQ multiplex PCR; TCRdb's copy has only in-frame clones and lacks some. The sample has about 42,000 clones, roughly 96% seen once. The specimen comprised peripheral blood, sampled in the second trimester of pregnancy. These receptors were obtained from a female donor with multiple sclerosis, enrolled in a pregnancy study.

This chain links TRBV19 with TRBJ1-3; D is possibly TRBD1 (6 bases). Germline V gives CDR1 LNHDA, CDR2 SQIVND (reference sequence). V was trimmed by 5 bases and J by 0 bases, leaving 17 bases between them. This CDR3 has 17 amino acids. Here the CDR3 DNA reads TGTGCCAGTAGTCTGGGGGCCACCGGTCGCTCTGGAAACACCATATATTTT. Translation: CASSLGATGRSGNTIYF. The whole variable domain, filled in from reference TRBV19 and TRBJ1-3, reads DGGITQSPKYLFRKEGQNVTLSCEQNLNHDAMYWYRQDPGQGLRLIYYSQIVNDFQKGDIAEGYSVSREKKESFPLTVTSAQKNPTAFYLCASSLGATGRSGNTIYFGEGSWLTVV.

This rearrangement joins TRBV6-4 to TRBJ2-5, with D perhaps TRBD2 (7 bases). The CDR3 runs 15 residues. From germline, CDR1 is MRHNA and CDR2 SNTAGT. V was clipped by 3 bases and J by 5 bases, with 16 bases between them. The CDR3 coding sequence is TGTGCCAGCAGTGAGAAGGGGGGGGGCAGCGAGACCCAGTACTTC. This codes for CASSEKGGGSETQYF.

V gene TRBV7-6 combines with J gene TRBJ1-5; 7 nucleotides align to TRBD1. The trim removed 8 bases at V and 4 bases at J, leaving 5 bases unmatched. The length of the CDR3 is 13 residues. Germline V gene sequence: CDR1 SGHVS, CDR2 FNYEAQ. Here the CDR3 DNA reads TGTGCCAGCTCACCAGGGGGGAATCAGCCCCAGCATTTT. Translating it yields CASSPGGNQPQHF.

The J gene is TRBJ1-5, the V gene TRBV10-3; unclear D gene. V gave up 0 bases and J gave up 9 bases, with 12 bases separating them. Germline V lookup: CDR1 ENHRY, CDR2 SYGVKD. The CDR3 length is 14 residues. The CDR3 loop reads CAISESGRSTPQHF. The CDR3 coding sequence is TGTGCCATCAGTGAGTCTGGCAGATCAACGCCCCAGCATTTT.

The rearrangement links TRBV28 to TRBJ1-2; 10 positions agree with TRBD1. The V gene's germline CDR1 is MDHEN and CDR2 SYDVKM. Trimming took 7 bases from V and 0 from J; bases not matched to a gene: 5. There are 15 residues in the CDR3. CDR3 loop: CASTTGQGANYGYTF. Here the CDR3 DNA reads TGTGCCAGCACCACCGGACAGGGGGCTAACTATGGCTACACCTTC.

The J gene is TRBJ1-5, the V gene TRBV5-1; D gene unclear. Germline V gene sequence: CDR1 SGHRS, CDR2 YFSETQ. Deletions cut 1 base from V and 3 bases from J, with 11 bases between. The CDR3 sequence is 15 residues long. CDR3 loop: CASSLFGGDNQPQHF. CDR3 nucleotides: TGCGCCAGCAGCTTGTTTGGCGGGGACAATCAGCCCCAGCATTTT.

This clone was recorded only once. The rearrangement joins TRBV5-5 to TRBJ2-7; 7 positions match TRBD1. V trimming: 0 bases; J trimming: 4 bases; junction bases outside the gene matches: 10. CDR3 length equals 16 residues. CDR1 and CDR2 from the germline V gene are SGHKS and YYEKEE (reference sequence). The CDR3 bases are TGTGCCAGCAGCTTGGCACAGGGGATTCACTCTTACGAGCAGTACTTC. This translates into CASSLAQGIHSYEQYF.

The rearrangement links TRBV5-1 to TRBJ2-1; 9 bases align to TRBD2. The J segment lost 0 bases and the V segment lost 2 bases, leaving 6 bases of the junction unmatched. This CDR3 is built from 17 residues. CDR1 SGHRS and CDR2 YFSETQ come from the germline V gene. The chain's CDR3 is CASSFSLAGVSYNEQFF. The CDR3 bases are TGCGCCAGCAGCTTTTCTTTAGCGGGAGTCTCCTACAATGAGCAGTTCTTC.

The chain has TRBV6-1 and TRBJ1-3; no clear D gene. This CDR3 is built from 16 residues. V lost 4 bases to trimming and J lost 0 bases, with 13 bases between them. CDR1 MNHNS and CDR2 SASEGT come from the germline V gene. As DNA, the CDR3 is TGTGCCAGCAGTGCCAGGCCACCGATCTCTGGAAACACCATATATTTT. Residues: CASSARPPISGNTIYF.

This rearrangement joins TRBV10-3 to TRBJ2-7, with 9 bases fitting TRBD1. Trimming removed 6 bases from V and 4 bases from J; junction bases left unmatched: 10. Germline V gene lookup returns CDR1 ENHRY and CDR2 SYGVKD. The CDR3 runs to 15 residues. CDR3 nucleotide sequence: TGTGCCATCAGCGATAGACGGGACAGGGCGTACGAGCAGTACTTC. Encoded protein: CAISDRRDRAYEQYF.

V gene TRBV14 combines with J gene TRBJ1-2; D possibly corresponds to TRBD1 (6 bases). V lost 2 bases to trimming and J lost 2 bases, with 15 bases between them. This CDR3 spans 16 amino acids. Germline V lookup: CDR1 SGHDN, CDR2 FVKESK. The DNA for the CDR3 is TGTGCCAGCAGCCAACGGGGCAGGGGAGAGAACTATGGCTACACCTTC. Its protein product is CASSQRGRGENYGYTF.

The chain carries TRBV5-5 and TRBJ1-1, with 7 bases identical to TRBD1. Germline CDR1 is SGHKS and CDR2 is YYEKEE (reference sequence). After removal of 5 bases from V and 2 bases from J, the junction contained 6 bases not matched to a gene. The CDR3 has 14 residues. CDR3 coding DNA: TGTGCCAGCAGTTTTAACAGGGGAAACACTGAAGCTTTCTTT. Amino acid sequence: CASSFNRGNTEAFF. Complete variable domain (other parts from reference TRBV5-5 and TRBJ1-1): DAGVTQSPTHLIKTRGQQVTLRCSPISGHKSVSWYQQVLGQGPQFIFQYYEKEERGRGNFPDRFSARQFPNYSSELNVNALLLGDSALYLCASSFNRGNTEAFFGQGTRLTVV.

This clone was recorded only once. V is TRBV7-9 and J is TRBJ2-1, with 9 bases that match TRBD1. The length of the CDR3 is 16 residues. J gave up 7 bases and V 2 bases, and 9 bases lay outside the gene matches. CDR1 is SEHNR and CDR2 is FQNEAQ in the germline V gene (reference sequence). CDR3: CASSLSGTGIQNEQFF. CDR3 bases: TGTGCCAGCAGCTTATCCGGGACAGGGATCCAAAATGAGCAGTTCTTC.

This clone was observed once. The rearrangement uses TRBV11-3 and TRBJ1-1, with 10 positions matching TRBD1. Germline CDR1 is SGHNT and CDR2 is YENEEA. The CDR3 runs to 13 residues. The V segment lost 3 bases and the J segment 6 bases; nucleotides outside the gene matches: 1. In DNA form, the CDR3 reads TGTGCCAGCAGCTTTGACAGGGGGCCTGAAGCTTTCTTT. Its translation: CASSFDRGPEAFF.

The chain couples TRBV28 to TRBJ2-7; 14 bases are shared with TRBD2. The trim removed 2 bases at V and 5 bases at J, leaving 2 bases unmatched. CDR1 is MDHEN, CDR2 SYDVKM, per germline. The CDR3 runs 15 residues. CDR3 sequence reads: CASSLPGLAGDEQYF. DNA of the CDR3: TGTGCCAGCAGTTTACCGGGACTAGCGGGAGACGAGCAGTACTTC.

The gene calls are TRBV28 and TRBJ2-4, with TRBD1 matching 10 bases. There are 18 residues in the CDR3. J lost 8 bases, V lost 4 bases, and 17 bases had no gene match. CDR1 and CDR2 from the germline V gene are MDHEN and SYDVKM. The CDR3 DNA is TGTGCCAGCAGTTCCCCGATGGTGGGACAGGGGATAAAGGACATTCAGTACTTC. It yields the protein CASSSPMVGQGIKDIQYF.